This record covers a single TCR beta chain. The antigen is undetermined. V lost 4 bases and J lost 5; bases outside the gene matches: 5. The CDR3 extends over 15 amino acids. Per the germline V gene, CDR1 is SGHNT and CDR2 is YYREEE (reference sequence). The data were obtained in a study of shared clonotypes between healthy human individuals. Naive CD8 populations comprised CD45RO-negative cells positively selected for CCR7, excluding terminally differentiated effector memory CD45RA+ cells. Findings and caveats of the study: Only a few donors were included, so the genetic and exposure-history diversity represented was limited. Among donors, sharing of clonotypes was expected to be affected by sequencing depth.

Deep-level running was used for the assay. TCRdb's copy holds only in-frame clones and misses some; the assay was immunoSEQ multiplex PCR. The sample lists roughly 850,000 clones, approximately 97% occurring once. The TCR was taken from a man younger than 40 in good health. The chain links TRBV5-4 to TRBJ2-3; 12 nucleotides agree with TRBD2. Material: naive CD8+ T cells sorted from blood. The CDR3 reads CASSLETSGRDTQYF. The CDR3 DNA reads TGTGCCAGCAGCCTGGAGACTAGCGGGAGAGATACGCAGTATTTT.